These T cell receptor beta chains were read from a single sample in a study of CD8 T cells in Susac syndrome. Each CDR3 protein is one row after TCRdb ran MiXCR on the immunoSEQ multiplex PCR reads. The repertoire holds around 230,000 distinct CDR3 sequences, with around 95% as singletons. Material for sequencing was CD4+ T cells from PBMCs. The receptors derive from a human donor with multiple sclerosis. CDR3s include the opening cysteine and the closing phenylalanine or tryptophan. The order of the fields is D gene, clone size, V gene, J gene, CDR3 length, CDR3 protein, CDR3 DNA. A D gene is named only where the DNA matches it firmly. A row's size may be missing; if present it is once, few, many or a size class.

>-|-|TRBV11-2|TRBJ2-7|14
CASSLAGLYYEQYF
TGTGCCAGCAGCTTAGCGGGGCTCTACTACGAGCAGTACTTC
>-|-|TRBV6-5|TRBJ2-1|13
CASSYSMGVEQFF
TGTGCCAGCAGTTACTCGATGGGGGTTGAGCAGTTCTTC
>TRBD1|-|TRBV15|TRBJ1-6|17
CATSRDTGGKEHSPLHF
TGTGCCACCAGCAGAGACACAGGGGGCAAGGAACATTCACCCCTCCACTTT
>-|-|TRBV2|TRBJ2-5|13
CASSDLVPETQYF
TGTGCCAGCAGTGACCTGGTCCCGGAGACCCAGTACTTC
>-|-|TRBV20-1|TRBJ1-5|13
CSARGGHNQPQHF
TGCAGTGCTAGAGGGGGGCACAATCAGCCCCAGCATTTT
>-|-|TRBV2|TRBJ1-5|15
CASRETDLSNQPQHF
TGTGCCAGCAGGGAGACAGATCTTAGCAATCAGCCCCAGCATTTT
>TRBD1|once|TRBV27|TRBJ2-7|14
CASSPRTGGDEQYF
TGTGCCAGCAGTCCGAGAACAGGGGGCGACGAGCAGTACTTC
>TRBD1|-|TRBV2|TRBJ2-2|14
CASRGQVNTGELFF
TGTGCCAGCAGGGGACAGGTGAACACCGGGGAGCTGTTTTTT
>-|-|TRBV29-1|TRBJ2-2|14
CSGRQTQNTGELFF
TGCAGCGGAAGACAAACACAGAACACCGGGGAGCTGTTTTTT
>TRBD1|-|TRBV28|TRBJ2-7|15
CASSWDGTGAYEQYF
TGTGCCAGCAGTTGGGATGGGACAGGGGCCTACGAGCAGTACTTC
>TRBD1|-|TRBV3-1|TRBJ1-4|15
CASSQAGQGNEKLFF
TGTGCCAGCAGCCAAGCTGGACAGGGCAATGAAAAACTGTTTTTT
>-|once|TRBV3-1|TRBJ2-1|15
CASSQDPGVVDEQFF
TGTGCCAGCAGCCAAGATCCAGGGGTAGTGGATGAGCAGTTCTTC
>TRBD2|-|TRBV12-3/TRBV12-4|TRBJ2-2|16
CASSSTSGRFPGELFF
TGTGCCAGCAGCTCGACTAGCGGGAGATTCCCCGGGGAGCTGTTTTTT
>-|-|TRBV12-3/TRBV12-4|TRBJ1-6|11
CASQGNSPLHF
TGTGCCAGCCAGGGGAATTCACCCCTCCACTTT
>TRBD1|once|TRBV29-1|TRBJ2-1|15
CSVDGAHRGYNEQFF
TGCAGCGTTGACGGCGCCCACAGGGGGTACAATGAGCAGTTCTTC
>-|-|TRBV2|TRBJ1-5|12
CASSPEHQPQHF
TGTGCCAGCAGTCCTGAACATCAGCCCCAGCATTTT
>-|-|TRBV7-2|TRBJ2-3|15
CASSLMPVGPDTQYF
TGTGCCAGCAGCTTAATGCCCGTGGGCCCAGATACGCAGTATTTT
>TRBD2|once|TRBV20-1|TRBJ2-3|15
CSAGVGRGNTDTQYF
TGCAGTGCTGGGGTAGGGCGGGGGAACACAGATACGCAGTATTTT
>TRBD1|-|TRBV7-2|TRBJ2-1|15
CASSLLGQTYNEQFF
TGTGCCAGCAGCTTATTGGGACAGACCTACAATGAGCAGTTCTTC
>-|-|TRBV6-1|TRBJ2-6|16
CASTSGLTSGANVLTF
TGTGCCAGCACCTCCGGACTGACCTCTGGGGCCAACGTCCTGACTTTC
>-|-|TRBV2|TRBJ2-1|15
CASSGRRADYNEQFF
TGTGCCAGCAGTGGTCGCAGGGCCGACTACAATGAGCAGTTCTTC
>TRBD1|-|TRBV6-5|TRBJ2-7|14
CASKGTGVSYEQYF
TGTGCCAGCAAAGGGACAGGGGTCTCCTACGAGCAGTACTTC
>TRBD2|-|TRBV20-1|TRBJ2-1|13
CSARTSVYNEQFF
TGCAGTGCTCGGACTAGCGTTTACAATGAGCAGTTCTTC
>TRBD1|-|TRBV3-1|TRBJ2-7|13
CASSQDSWDRQYF
TGTGCCAGCAGCCAAGATTCGTGGGACAGACAGTACTTC
>-|-|TRBV29-1|TRBJ2-3|12
CSVEQGTDTQYF
TGCAGCGTTGAACAGGGGACAGATACGCAGTATTTT
>-|-|TRBV2|TRBJ2-3|13
CASRIGGTDTQYF
TGTGCCAGCAGGATTGGTGGGACAGATACGCAGTATTTT
>TRBD2|-|TRBV3-1|TRBJ2-1|17
CASSRTLGLAGVGEQFF
TGTGCCAGCAGCCGTACCCTGGGACTAGCGGGAGTTGGTGAGCAGTTCTTC
>-|-|TRBV28|TRBJ2-7|12
CASRQRYDEQYF
TGTGCCAGCAGACAGAGATACGACGAGCAGTACTTC
>-|-|TRBV7-9|TRBJ2-3|14
CASSRRISTDTQYF
TGTGCCAGCAGCCGCCGGATTAGCACAGATACGCAGTATTTT
>TRBD2|-|TRBV2|TRBJ2-3|15
CASSVGAGAPDTQYF
TGTGCCAGCAGTGTAGGAGCGGGGGCCCCGGATACGCAGTATTTT
>-|-|TRBV3-1|TRBJ2-5|13
CASRTGRTETQYF
TGTGCCAGCAGAACGGGACGGACCGAGACCCAGTACTTC
>TRBD1|-|TRBV7-3|TRBJ2-6|17
CASSRDRGPSGANVLTF
TGTGCCAGCAGCCGGGACAGGGGACCCTCTGGGGCCAACGTCCTGACTTTC
>TRBD1|-|TRBV20-1|TRBJ2-2|14
CSARDRGDPGELFF
TGCAGTGCTAGGGACAGGGGGGACCCCGGGGAGCTGTTTTTT
>-|-|TRBV2|TRBJ2-1|14
CASMGERTYNEQFF
TGTGCCAGCATGGGGGAGCGAACCTACAATGAGCAGTTCTTC
>-|-|TRBV4-2|TRBJ2-7|16
CASSQDTRASVYEQYF
TGTGCCAGCAGCCAAGATACACGGGCTTCGGTCTACGAGCAGTACTTC
>-|-|TRBV29-1|TRBJ2-7|15
CSVAAWSQGGREQYF
TGCAGCGTTGCGGCGTGGTCACAGGGCGGGCGCGAGCAGTACTTC
>TRBD1|-|TRBV3-1|TRBJ2-2|16
CASSPGTGVNTGELFF
TGTGCCAGCAGCCCAGGGACAGGGGTGAACACCGGGGAGCTGTTTTTT
>-|-|TRBV20-1|TRBJ2-7|13
CSAGGTAGVEQYF
TGCAGTGCAGGAGGGACAGCTGGCGTGGAGCAGTACTTC
>TRBD1|-|TRBV24-1|TRBJ2-1|15
CATSDQGTGLHEQFF
TGTGCCACCAGTGACCAAGGGACAGGGTTGCATGAGCAGTTCTTC
>-|-|TRBV12-3/TRBV12-4|TRBJ1-5|14
CASSFSGVDQPQHF
TGTGCCAGCAGTTTCTCGGGGGTAGATCAGCCCCAGCATTTT
>TRBD2|-|TRBV28|TRBJ2-1|16
CASSFPLAGAYNEQFF
TGTGCCAGCAGTTTCCCACTAGCGGGTGCCTACAATGAGCAGTTCTTC
>-|-|TRBV9|TRBJ2-2|13
CASSHTTDGELFF
TGTGCCAGCAGCCACACTACGGACGGGGAGCTGTTTTTT
>TRBD1|-|TRBV4-1|TRBJ1-2|16
CASSLQGQGATYGYTF
TGCGCCAGCAGCCTACAAGGGCAGGGGGCTACCTATGGCTACACCTTC
>-|-|TRBV5-1|TRBJ2-1|12
CASSSGTTEQFF
TGCGCCAGCAGTTCAGGAACAACTGAGCAGTTCTTC
>TRBD1|-|TRBV20-1|TRBJ1-1|15
CSAIKRTGAYTEAFF
TGCAGTGCTATTAAACGGACAGGGGCTTACACTGAAGCTTTCTTT
>TRBD2|-|TRBV20-1|TRBJ2-1|16
CSATSPTSGRGNEQFF
TGCAGTGCTACCTCACCGACTAGCGGGAGAGGCAATGAGCAGTTCTTC
>TRBD1|-|TRBV11-2|TRBJ2-1|15
CASSTEITGDNEQFF
TGTGCCAGCAGCACAGAAATAACAGGGGATAATGAGCAGTTCTTC
>TRBD1|-|TRBV5-1|TRBJ2-7|12
CASSLDRGEQYF
TGTGCCAGCAGCTTGGACAGGGGCGAGCAGTACTTC
>-|once|TRBV19|TRBJ1-1|15
CASSTLETGKAEAFF
TGTGCCAGTAGTACTCTGGAGACCGGTAAAGCTGAAGCTTTCTTT